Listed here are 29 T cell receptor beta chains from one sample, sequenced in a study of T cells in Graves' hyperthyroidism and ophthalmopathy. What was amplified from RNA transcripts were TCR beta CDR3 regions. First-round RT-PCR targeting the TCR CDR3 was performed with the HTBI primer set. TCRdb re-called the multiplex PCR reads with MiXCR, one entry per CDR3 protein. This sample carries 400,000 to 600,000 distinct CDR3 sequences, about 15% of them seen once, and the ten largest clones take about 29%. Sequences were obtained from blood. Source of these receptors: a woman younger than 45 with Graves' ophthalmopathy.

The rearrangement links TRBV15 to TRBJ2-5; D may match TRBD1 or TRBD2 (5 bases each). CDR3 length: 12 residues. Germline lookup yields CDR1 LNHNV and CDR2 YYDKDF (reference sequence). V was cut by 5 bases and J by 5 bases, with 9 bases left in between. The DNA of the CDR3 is TGTGCCACCAGCGGGGGAATCGAGACCCAGTACTTC. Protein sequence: CATSGGIETQYF.

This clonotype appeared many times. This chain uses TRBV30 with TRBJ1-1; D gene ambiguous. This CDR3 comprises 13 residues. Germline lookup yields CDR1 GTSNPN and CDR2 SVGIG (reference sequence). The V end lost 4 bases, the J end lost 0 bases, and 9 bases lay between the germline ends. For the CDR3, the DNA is TGTGCCTGGAACCCCGACCTGAACACTGAAGCTTTCTTT. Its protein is CAWNPDLNTEAFF. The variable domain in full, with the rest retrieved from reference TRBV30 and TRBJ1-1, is SQTIHQWPATLVQPVGSPLSLECTVEGTSNPNLYWYRQAAGRGLQLLFYSVGIGQISSEVPQNLSASRPQDRQFILSSKKLLLSDSGFYLCAWNPDLNTEAFFGQGTRLTVV.

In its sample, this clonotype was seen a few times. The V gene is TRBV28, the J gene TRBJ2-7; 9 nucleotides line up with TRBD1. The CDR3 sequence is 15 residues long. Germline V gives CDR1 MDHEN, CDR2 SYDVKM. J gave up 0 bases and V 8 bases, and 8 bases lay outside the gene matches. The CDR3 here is CASLNRDRASYEQYF. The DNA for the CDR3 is TGTGCCAGCCTAAACCGGGACAGGGCCTCCTACGAGCAGTACTTC.

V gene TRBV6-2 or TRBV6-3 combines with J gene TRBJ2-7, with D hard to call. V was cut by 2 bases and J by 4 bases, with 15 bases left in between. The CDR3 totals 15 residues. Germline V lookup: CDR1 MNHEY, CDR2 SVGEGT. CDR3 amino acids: CASSYGGSFPYEQYF. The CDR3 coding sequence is TGTGCCAGCAGTTACGGCGGATCTTTCCCTTACGAGCAGTACTTC.

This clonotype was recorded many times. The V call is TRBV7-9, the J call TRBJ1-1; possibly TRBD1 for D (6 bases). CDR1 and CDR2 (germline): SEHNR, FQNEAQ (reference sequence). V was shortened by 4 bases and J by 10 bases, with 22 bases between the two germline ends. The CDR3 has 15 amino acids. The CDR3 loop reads CASSSILGTPFGAFF. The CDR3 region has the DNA TGTGCCAGCAGCTCAATCCTCGGGACACCGTTTGGAGCTTTCTTT.

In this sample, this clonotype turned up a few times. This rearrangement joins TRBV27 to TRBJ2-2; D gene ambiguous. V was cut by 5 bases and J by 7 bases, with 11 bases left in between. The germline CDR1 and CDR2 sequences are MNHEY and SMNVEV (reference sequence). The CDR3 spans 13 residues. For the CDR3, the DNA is TGTGCCAGCAGTCGCTTCTTGAGCGGGGAGCTGTTTTTT. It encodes CASSRFLSGELFF.

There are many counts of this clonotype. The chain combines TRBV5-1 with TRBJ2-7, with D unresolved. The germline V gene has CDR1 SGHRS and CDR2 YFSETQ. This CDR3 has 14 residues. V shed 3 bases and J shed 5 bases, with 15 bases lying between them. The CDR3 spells CASSSGPDPDEQYF. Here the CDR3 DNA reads TGCGCCAGCAGCTCCGGGCCGGACCCTGACGAGCAGTACTTC.

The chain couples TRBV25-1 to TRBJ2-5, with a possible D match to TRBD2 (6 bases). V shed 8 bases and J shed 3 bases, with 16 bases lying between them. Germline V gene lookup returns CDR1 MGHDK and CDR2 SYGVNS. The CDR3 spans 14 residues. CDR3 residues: CASLETGGEETQYF. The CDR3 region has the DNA TGTGCCAGCCTCGAAACCGGGGGAGAAGAGACCCAGTACTTC.

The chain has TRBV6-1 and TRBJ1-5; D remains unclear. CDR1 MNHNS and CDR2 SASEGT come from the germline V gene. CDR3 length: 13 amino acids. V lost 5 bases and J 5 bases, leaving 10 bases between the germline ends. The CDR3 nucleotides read TGTGCCAGCAGTTCAGGCCACTATCAGCCCCAGCATTTT. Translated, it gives CASSSGHYQPQHF.

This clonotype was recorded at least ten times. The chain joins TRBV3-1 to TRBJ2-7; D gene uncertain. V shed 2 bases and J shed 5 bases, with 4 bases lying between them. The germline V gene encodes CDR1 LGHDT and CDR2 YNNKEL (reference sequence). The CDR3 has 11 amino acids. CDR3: CASSQIHEQYF. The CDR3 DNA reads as TGTGCCAGCAGCCAAATACACGAGCAGTACTTC.

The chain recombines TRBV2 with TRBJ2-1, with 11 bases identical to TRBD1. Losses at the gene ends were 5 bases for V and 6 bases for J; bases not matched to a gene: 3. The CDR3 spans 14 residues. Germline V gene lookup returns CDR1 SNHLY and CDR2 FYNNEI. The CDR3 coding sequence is TGTGCCAGCAGTCCTGGGACAGGGGGCAATGAGCAGTTCTTC. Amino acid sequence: CASSPGTGGNEQFF.

For the CDR3, the DNA is TGTGCCAGCAGCGTGAGGACTAGCGGGAACTCCTACGAGCAGTACTTC. Translated: CASSVRTSGNSYEQYF. The chain combines TRBV5-4 with TRBJ2-7; the match to TRBD2 covers 12 bases. The trim removed 4 bases at V and 0 bases at J, leaving 5 bases unmatched. The CDR3 runs 16 residues. The germline V gene encodes CDR1 SGHNT and CDR2 YYREEE (reference sequence).

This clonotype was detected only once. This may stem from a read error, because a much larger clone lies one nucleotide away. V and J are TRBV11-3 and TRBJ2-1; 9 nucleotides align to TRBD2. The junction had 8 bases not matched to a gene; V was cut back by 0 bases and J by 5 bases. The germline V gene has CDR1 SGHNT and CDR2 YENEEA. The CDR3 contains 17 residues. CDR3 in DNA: TGTGCCAGCAGCTTAGACCTAGCGGGAAGGCCAAACAATGAGCAGTTCTTC. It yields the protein CASSLDLAGRPNNEQFF.

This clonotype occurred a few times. This CDR3 is CATGHQNTEAFF. For the CDR3, the DNA is TGTGCCACGGGGCACCAGAACACTGAAGCTTTCTTT. The chain links TRBV10-3 to TRBJ1-1, with D perhaps TRBD1 (5 bases). The CDR3 has 12 amino acids. CDR1 and CDR2 (germline): ENHRY, SYGVKD. The V end was cut by 10 bases, the J end by 1 base, with 10 bases between.

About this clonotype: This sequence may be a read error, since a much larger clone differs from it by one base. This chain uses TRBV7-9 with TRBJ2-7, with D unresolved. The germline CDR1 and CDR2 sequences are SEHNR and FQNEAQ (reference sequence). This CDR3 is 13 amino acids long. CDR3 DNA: TGTGCCAGCAGCGTGGACCCAGCCTACAAGCAGTACTTC. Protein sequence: CASSVDPAYKQYF.

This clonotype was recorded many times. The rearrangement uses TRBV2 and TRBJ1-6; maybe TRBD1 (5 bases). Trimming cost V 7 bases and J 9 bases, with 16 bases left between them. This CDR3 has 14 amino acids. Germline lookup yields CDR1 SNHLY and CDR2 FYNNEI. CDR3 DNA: TGTGCCAGCAAAATGGTGATGAGGGGTTCACCCCTCCACTTT. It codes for CASKMVMRGSPLHF.

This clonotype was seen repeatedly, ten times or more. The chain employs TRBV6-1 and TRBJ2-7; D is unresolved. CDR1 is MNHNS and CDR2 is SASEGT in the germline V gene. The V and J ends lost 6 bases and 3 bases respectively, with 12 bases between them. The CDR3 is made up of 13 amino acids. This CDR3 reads CASSSPVSYEQYF. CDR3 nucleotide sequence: TGTGCCAGCAGCAGTCCCGTAAGCTACGAGCAGTACTTC.

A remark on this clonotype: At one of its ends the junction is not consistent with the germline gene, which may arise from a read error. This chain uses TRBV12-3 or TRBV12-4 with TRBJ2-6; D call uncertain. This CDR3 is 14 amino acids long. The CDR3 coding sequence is TGTGCCAGCATTTTAAGCTCTGGGGCCAACGTCCTGACTTTC. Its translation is CASILSSGANVLTF.

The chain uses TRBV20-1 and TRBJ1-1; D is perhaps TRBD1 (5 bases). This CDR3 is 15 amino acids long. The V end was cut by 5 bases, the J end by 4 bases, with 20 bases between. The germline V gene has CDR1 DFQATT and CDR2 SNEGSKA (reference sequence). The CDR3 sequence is CSADGGQGGGTEAFF. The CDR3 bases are TGCAGTGCTGACGGCGGGCAGGGAGGTGGCACTGAAGCTTTCTTT.

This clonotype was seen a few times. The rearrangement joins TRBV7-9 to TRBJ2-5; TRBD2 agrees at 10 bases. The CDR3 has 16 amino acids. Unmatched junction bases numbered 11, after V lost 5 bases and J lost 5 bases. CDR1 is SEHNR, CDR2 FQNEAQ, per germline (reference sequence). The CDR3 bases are TGTGCCAGCAGCCCTCCGTCCCTAGCGGGAGATGAGACCCAGTACTTC. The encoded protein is CASSPPSLAGDETQYF. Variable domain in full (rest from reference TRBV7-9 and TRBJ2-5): DTGVSQNPRHKITKRGQNVTFRCDPISEHNRLYWYRQTLGQGPEFLTYFQNEAQLEKSRLLSDRFSAERPKGSFSTLEIQRTEQGDSAMYLCASSPPSLAGDETQYFGPGTRLLVL.

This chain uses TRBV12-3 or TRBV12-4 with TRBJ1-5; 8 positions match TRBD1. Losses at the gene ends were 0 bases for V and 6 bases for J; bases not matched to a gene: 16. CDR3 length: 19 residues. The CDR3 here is CASSLAFGGSGGLVQPQHF. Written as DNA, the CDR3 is TGTGCCAGCAGTTTAGCGTTCGGGGGGTCAGGGGGCTTGGTTCAGCCCCAGCATTTT.

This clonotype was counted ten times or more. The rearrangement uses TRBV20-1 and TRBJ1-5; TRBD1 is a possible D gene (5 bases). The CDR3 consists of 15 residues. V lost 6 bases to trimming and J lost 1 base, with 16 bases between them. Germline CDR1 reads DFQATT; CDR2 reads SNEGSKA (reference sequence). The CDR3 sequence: CSARDLFRSNQPQHF. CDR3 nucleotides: TGCAGTGCCCGGGACCTTTTCAGGAGCAATCAGCCCCAGCATTTT.

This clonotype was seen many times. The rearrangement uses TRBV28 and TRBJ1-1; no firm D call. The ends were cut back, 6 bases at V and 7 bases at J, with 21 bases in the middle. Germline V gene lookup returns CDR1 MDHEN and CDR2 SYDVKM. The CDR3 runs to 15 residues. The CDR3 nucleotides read TGTGCCAGCAGCCCTCTCGTAGGCCGAGGAAATGAAGCTTTCTTT. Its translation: CASSPLVGRGNEAFF. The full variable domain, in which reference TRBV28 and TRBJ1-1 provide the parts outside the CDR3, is DVKVTQSSRYLVKRTGEKVFLECVQDMDHENMFWYRQDPGLGLRLIYFSYDVKMKEKGDIPEGYSVSREKKERFSLILESASTNQTSMYLCASSPLVGRGNEAFFGQGTRLTVV.

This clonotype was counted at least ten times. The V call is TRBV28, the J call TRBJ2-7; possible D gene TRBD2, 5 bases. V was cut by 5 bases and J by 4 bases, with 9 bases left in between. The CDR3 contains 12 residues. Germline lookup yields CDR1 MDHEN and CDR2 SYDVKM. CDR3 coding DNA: TGTGCCAGCAGTCCCGGGGAGTACGAGCAGTACTTC. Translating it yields CASSPGEYEQYF.

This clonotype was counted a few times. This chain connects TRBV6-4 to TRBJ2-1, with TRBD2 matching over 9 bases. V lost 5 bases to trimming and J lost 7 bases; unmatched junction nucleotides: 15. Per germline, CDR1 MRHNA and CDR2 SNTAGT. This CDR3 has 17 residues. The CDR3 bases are TGTGCCAGCAGTCTCGGCCTAGCGGGAAAATCCAGGAATGAGCAGTTCTTC. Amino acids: CASSLGLAGKSRNEQFF.

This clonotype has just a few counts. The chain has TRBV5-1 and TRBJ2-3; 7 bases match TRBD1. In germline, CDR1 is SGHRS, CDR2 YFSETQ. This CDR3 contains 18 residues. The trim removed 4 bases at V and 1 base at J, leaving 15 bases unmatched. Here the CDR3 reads CASSLGQFLSRGTDTQYF. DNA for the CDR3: TGCGCCAGCAGCCTGGGACAGTTTCTGAGTCGAGGCACAGATACGCAGTATTTT.

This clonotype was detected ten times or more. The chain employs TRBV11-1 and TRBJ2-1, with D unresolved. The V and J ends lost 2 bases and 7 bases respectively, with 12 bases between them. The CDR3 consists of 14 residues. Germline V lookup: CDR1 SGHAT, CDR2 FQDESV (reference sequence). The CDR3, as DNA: TGTGCCAGCAGCTTATATACCATCGGGAATGAGCAGTTCTTC. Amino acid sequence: CASSLYTIGNEQFF.

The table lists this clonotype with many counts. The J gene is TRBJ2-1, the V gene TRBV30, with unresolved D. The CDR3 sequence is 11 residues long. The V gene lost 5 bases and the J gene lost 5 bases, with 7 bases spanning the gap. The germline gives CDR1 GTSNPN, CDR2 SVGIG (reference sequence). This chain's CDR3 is CAWGSNNEQFF. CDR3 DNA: TGTGCCTGGGGCAGCAACAATGAGCAGTTCTTC.

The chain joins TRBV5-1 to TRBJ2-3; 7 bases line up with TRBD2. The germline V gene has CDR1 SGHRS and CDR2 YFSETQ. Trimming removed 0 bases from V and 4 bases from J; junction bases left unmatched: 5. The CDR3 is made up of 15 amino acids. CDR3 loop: CASSLGSGIPDTQYF. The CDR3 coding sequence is TGCGCCAGCAGCTTGGGGAGCGGGATACCAGATACGCAGTATTTT.